This TCR beta chain was observed in a study of blood T cell repertoires in COVID-19. Germline assignment: CDR1 SGHNT and CDR2 YYREEE (reference sequence). V shed 7 bases and J 5 bases; nucleotides not matched to a gene: 5. The CDR3 is made up of 13 amino acids. TCRdb's table, derived via immunoSEQ multiplex PCR, lists solely in-frame clones and lacks some. The data contain 130,000 or so clones, 70% to 85% of them singletons. The chain has TRBV5-4 and TRBJ2-3; 9 bases align to TRBD2. This TCR was recovered from a woman over 75 with acute or convalescent COVID-19. Sequencing was performed on peripheral blood. CDR3 sequence: CASGGGGGDTQYF. DNA of the CDR3: TGTGCCAGCGGCGGGGGGGGCGGAGATACGCAGTATTTT.